This T cell receptor beta chain was identified in a study of shared clonotypes between healthy human individuals. Donation came from healthy HIV-negative adults that had no recent acute infections or vaccinations. Every subset had its genomic DNA shared out evenly among several immunoSEQ plates. Per the original methods: Filtering of immunoSEQ junctional sequences could not match full-length read filtering. The protocol was immunoSEQ multiplex PCR, while the TCRdb copy is restricted to in-frame clones and leaves out a portion. The V and J calls and the clone size are those of that table, but D and trimming were determined from the DNA. The sample has 500,000 or so clones; around 96% are singletons. Points on this clone: What it recognizes is unknown.

Germline loops: CDR1 SGHRS, CDR2 YFSETQ. V shed 4 bases, J shed 1 base, and the junction held 9 bases outside the gene matches. This CDR3 comprises 16 residues. Study findings and constraints: An anticipated effect of sequencing depth on clonotype sharing among donors was recognized.

Sequences were obtained from naive CD4+ T cells sorted from blood. Subset noted: CD45RA+ positively selected. The gene calls are TRBV5-1 and TRBJ2-7; the match to TRBD2 covers 9 bases. The receptor was derived from a woman aged 25 to 39 in good health. For the CDR3, the DNA is TGCGCCAGCAGCCCCTCTTCTAGCGGGAATTCCTACGAGCAGTACTTC. Its protein product is CASSPSSSGNSYEQYF.